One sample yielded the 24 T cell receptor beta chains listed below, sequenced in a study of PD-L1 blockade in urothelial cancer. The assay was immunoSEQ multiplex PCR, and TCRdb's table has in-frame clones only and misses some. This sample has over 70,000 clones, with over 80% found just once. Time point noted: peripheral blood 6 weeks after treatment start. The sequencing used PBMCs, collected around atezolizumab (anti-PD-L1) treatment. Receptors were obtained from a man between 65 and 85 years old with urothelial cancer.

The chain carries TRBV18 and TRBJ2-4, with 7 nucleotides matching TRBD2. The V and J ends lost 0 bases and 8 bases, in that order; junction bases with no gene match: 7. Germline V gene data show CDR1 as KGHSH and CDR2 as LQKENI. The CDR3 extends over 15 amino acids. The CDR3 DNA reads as TGTGCCAGCTCACCACCCGGTAGCGGGCGTGACATTCAGTACTTC. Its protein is CASSPPGSGRDIQYF. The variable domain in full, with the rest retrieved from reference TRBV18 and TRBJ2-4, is NAGVMQNPRHLVRRRGQEARLRCSPMKGHSHVYWYRQLPEEGLKFMVYLQKENIIDESGMPKERFSAEFPKEGPSILRIQQVVRGDSAAYFCASSPPGSGRDIQYFGAGTRLSVL.

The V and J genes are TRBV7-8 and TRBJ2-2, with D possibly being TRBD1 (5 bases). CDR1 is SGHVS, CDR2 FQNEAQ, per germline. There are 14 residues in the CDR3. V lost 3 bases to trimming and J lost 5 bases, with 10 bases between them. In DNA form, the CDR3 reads TGTGCCAGCAGCTTCGCAGGGCGAACCGGGGAGCTGTTTTTT. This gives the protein CASSFAGRTGELFF. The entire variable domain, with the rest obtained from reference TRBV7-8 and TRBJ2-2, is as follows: GAGVSQSPRYKVAKRGQDVALRCDPISGHVSLFWYQQALGQGPEFLTYFQNEAQLDKSGLPSDRFFAERPEGSVSTLKIQRTQQEDSAVYLCASSFAGRTGELFFGEGSRLTVL.

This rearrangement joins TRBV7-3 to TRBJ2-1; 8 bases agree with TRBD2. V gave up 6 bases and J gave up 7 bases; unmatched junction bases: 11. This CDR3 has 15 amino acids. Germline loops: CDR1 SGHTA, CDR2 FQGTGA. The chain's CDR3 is CASSHDSGSRNEQFF. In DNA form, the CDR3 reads TGTGCCAGCAGTCATGACAGCGGGAGTCGGAATGAGCAGTTCTTC.

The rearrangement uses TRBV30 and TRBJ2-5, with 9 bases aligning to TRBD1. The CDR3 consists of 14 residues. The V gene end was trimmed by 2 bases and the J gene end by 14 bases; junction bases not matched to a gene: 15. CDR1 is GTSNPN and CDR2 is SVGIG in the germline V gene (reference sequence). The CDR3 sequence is CAWSTLGQGSTGYF. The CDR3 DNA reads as TGTGCCTGGAGTACCCTGGGACAGGGCTCAACCGGCTACTTC.

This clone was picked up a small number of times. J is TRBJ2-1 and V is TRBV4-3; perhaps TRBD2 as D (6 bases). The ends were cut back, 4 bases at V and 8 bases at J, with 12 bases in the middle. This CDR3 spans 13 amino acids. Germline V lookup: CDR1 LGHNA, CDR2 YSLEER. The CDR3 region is CASSRDSGDEQFF. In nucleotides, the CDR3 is TGCGCCAGCAGCCGAGATAGCGGAGATGAGCAGTTCTTC.

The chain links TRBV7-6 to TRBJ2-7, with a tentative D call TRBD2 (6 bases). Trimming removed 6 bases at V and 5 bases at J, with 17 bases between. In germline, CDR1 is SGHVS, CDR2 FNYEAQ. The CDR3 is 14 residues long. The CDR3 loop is CASSPGAGLDEQYF. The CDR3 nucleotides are TGTGCCAGCAGTCCAGGCGCGGGACTCGACGAGCAGTACTTC.

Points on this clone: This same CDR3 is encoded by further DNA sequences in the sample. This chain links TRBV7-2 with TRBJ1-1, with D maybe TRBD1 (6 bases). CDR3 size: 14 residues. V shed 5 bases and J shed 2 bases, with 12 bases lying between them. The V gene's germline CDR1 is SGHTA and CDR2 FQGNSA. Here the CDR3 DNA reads TGTGCCAGCAGCCTACAGGGCTCAAACACTGAAGCTTTCTTT. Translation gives CASSLQGSNTEAFF.

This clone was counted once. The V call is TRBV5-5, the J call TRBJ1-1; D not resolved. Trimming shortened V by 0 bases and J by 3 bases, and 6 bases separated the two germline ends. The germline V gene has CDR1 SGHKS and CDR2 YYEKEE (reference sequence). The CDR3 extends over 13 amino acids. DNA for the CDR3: TGTGCCAGCAGCTTGGATAGCGACACTGAAGCTTTCTTT. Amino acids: CASSLDSDTEAFF.

Here the CDR3 reads CASSISGKDTGELFF. DNA for the CDR3: TGCGCCAGCAGCATCAGCGGGAAGGACACCGGGGAGCTGTTTTTT. The V and J genes are TRBV5-1 and TRBJ2-2, with 7 bases lining up with TRBD2. V shed 4 bases, J shed 3 bases, and the junction held 6 bases outside the gene matches. The CDR3 contains 15 residues. The V gene's germline CDR1 is SGHRS and CDR2 YFSETQ.

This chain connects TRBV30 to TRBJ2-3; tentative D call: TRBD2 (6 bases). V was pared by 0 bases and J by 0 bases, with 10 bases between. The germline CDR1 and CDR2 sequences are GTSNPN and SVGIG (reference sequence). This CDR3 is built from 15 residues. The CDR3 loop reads CAWSVAGSSTDTQYF. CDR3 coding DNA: TGTGCCTGGAGTGTGGCGGGATCTAGCACAGATACGCAGTATTTT.

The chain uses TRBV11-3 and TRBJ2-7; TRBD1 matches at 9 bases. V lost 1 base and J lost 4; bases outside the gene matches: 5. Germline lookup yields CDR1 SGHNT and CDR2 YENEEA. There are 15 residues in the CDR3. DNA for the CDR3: TGTGCCAGCAGCTTAGCCCCACAGGGGGCGTACGAGCAGTACTTC. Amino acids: CASSLAPQGAYEQYF.

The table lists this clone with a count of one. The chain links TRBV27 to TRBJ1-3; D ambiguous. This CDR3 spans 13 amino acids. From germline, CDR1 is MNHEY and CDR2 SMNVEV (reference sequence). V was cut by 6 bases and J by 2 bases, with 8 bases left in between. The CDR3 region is CASSPGAGNTIYF. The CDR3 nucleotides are TGTGCCAGCAGCCCGGGTGCTGGAAACACCATATATTTT.

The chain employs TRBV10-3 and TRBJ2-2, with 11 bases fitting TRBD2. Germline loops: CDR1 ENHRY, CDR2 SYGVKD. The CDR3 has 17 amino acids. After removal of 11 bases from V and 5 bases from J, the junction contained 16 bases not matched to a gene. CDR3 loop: CASRSGSGGAGTGELFF. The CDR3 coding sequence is TGTGCCTCCCGCTCGGGTAGCGGGGGGGCCGGAACCGGGGAGCTGTTTTTT.

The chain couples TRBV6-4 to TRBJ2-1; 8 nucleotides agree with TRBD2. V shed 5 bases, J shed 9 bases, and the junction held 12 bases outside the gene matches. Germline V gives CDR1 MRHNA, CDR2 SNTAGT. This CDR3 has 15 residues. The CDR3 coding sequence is TGTGCCAGCAGTACCTCGCTTAGCGGGATCGGTGAGCAGTTCTTC. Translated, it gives CASSTSLSGIGEQFF.

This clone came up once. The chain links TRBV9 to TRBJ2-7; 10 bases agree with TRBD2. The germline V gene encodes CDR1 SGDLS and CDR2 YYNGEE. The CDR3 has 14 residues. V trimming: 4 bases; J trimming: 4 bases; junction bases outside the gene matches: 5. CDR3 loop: CASSPSSGGYEQYF. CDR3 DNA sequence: TGTGCCAGCAGCCCATCTAGCGGGGGTTACGAGCAGTACTTC.

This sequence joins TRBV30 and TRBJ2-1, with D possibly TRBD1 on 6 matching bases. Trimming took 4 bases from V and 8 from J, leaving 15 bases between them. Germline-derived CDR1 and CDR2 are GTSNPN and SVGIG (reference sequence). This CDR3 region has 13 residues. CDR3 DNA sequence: TGTGCCTGGACCTTTCCAGGGGCCCATGAGCAGTTCTTC. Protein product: CAWTFPGAHEQFF.

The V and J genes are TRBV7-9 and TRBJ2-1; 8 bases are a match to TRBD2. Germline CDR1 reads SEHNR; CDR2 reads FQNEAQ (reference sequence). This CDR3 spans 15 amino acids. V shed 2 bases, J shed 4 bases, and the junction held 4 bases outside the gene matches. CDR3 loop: CASSLLASGYNEQFF. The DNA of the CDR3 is TGTGCCAGCAGCTTATTGGCTAGCGGGTACAATGAGCAGTTCTTC.

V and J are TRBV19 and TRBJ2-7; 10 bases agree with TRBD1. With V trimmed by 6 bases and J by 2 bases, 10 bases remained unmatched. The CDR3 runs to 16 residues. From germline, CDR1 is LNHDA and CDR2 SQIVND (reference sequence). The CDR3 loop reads CASRLGTGDEPYEQYF. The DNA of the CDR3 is TGTGCCAGTAGATTGGGGACAGGGGATGAACCCTACGAGCAGTACTTC.

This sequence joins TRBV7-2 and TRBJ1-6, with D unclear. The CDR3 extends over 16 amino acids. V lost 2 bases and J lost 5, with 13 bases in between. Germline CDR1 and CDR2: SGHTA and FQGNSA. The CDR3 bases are TGTGCCAGCAGCTTAATGAGGTTGGGAGATAATTCACCCCTCCACTTT. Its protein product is CASSLMRLGDNSPLHF.

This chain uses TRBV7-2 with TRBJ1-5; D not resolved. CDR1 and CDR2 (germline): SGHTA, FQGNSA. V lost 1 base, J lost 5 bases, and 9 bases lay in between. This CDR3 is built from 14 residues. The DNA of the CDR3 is TGTGCCAGCAGCTTAGTTGCGGTAGATCAGCCCCAGCATTTT. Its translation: CASSLVAVDQPQHF.

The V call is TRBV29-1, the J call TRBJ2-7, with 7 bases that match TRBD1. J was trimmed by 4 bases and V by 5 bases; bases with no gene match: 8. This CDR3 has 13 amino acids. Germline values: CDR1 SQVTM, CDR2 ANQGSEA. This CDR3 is CSVQGQSFYEQYF. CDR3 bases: TGCAGCGTTCAGGGACAGAGCTTTTACGAGCAGTACTTC.

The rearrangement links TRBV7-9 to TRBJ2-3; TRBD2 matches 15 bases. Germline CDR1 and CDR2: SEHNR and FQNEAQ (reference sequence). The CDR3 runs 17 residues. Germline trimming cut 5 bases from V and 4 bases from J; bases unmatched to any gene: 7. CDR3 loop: CASSPGLAGGRADTQYF. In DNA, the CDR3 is TGTGCCAGCAGCCCGGGACTAGCGGGGGGCCGGGCAGATACGCAGTATTTT.

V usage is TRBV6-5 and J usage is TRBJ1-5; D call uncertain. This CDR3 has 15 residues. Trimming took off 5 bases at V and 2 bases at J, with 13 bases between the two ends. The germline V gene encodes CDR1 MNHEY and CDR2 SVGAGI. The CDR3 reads CASSMTEARNQPQHF. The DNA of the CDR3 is TGTGCCAGCAGTATGACGGAGGCCCGCAATCAGCCCCAGCATTTT.

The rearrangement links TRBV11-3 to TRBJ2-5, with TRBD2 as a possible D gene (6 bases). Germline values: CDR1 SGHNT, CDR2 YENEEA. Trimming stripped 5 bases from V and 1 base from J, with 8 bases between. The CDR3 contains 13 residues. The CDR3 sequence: CASSRGTQETQYF. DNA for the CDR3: TGTGCCAGCAGCCGCGGGACCCAAGAGACCCAGTACTTC.